This TCR beta chain stems from a study of blood T cell repertoires in COVID-19 (dated by TCRdb to 2020 to 2021). For the study in its entirety: Samples covering the acute and convalescent phases of COVID-19 were provided by collaborators in the United States, Italy and Spain. The repertoires were made available in a free public database intended to serve as a resource for research on the immune response to SARS-CoV-2. The dataset comprised deeply sampled blood TCRbeta repertoires from subjects exposed to, actively infected with, or recovered from COVID-19. Sample metadata almost always included a de-identified subject ID, COVID-19 status, age in years and sex. Where available, HLA class I and class II types were obtained from metadata supplied by the sample provider rather than from assay-based typing. The samples were drawn from two sources: the first 160 participants of the ongoing ImmuneRACE study, and fewer than 1,500 subjects contributed by 6 global collaborators. The material from the prospective study consisted of cDNA or gDNA derived from T cells, B-cell-depleted T cells, or PBMCs. The study at large found these results: Clinical and demographic metadata were provided uncurated, with the amount varying by source and participant.

The CDR3 runs 12 amino acids, cysteine and phenylalanine included. Only the CDR3 part of the read is kept: 36 bases, read in frame from the first base. The junction carries 3 bases between V and J, which are trimmed by 5 bases and 0 bases respectively. CDR1 and CDR2 are drawn from the germline V gene: SGHTA, FQGNSA. TCRbeta CDR3 regions were amplified from genomic DNA using the immunoSEQ Assay, a bias-controlled multiplex PCR. Per the authors' processing: The number of nucleated cells in each sample was estimated by amplification of reference gene primers within the assay. To quantify the absolute abundance of each unique TCRbeta CDR3 rearrangement, sequence reads were collapsed and filtered. For each sample, productive Simpson clonality was calculated by taking the square root of Simpson's diversity index across productive rearrangements. TCRdb mirrors the immuneACCESS table, restricted to in-frame sequences. Some clones are absent from its copies; in checked studies, under half trace to an unresolved V gene, and the reason for the others is unknown. V, J and clone size derive from that table, while D and trimming were established from the DNA sequence. Here the sample has approximately 210,000 clones; roughly 83% occur a single time. Of the sample, 2.5% to 3% is held by the ten largest clones.

Comment on this clone: No cognate antigen has been identified for it. A read error may explain this, as a much larger clone is one base away.

Whole blood was collected in K2EDTA tubes by collaborating institutions according to the institutions' own protocols. For TCRbeta analysis, collaborator samples were shipped as frozen whole blood, as isolated PBMCs, or as DNA extracted from either sample type. Recombination connected TRBV7-2 to TRBJ2-3; no D gene call is confident. The sequencing input was peripheral blood. The receptor's source is a woman in her 70s with active or convalescent COVID-19. The bases are TGTGCCAGCAGCCTCAGCACAGATACGCAGTATTTT. This sequence encodes CASSLSTDTQYF.